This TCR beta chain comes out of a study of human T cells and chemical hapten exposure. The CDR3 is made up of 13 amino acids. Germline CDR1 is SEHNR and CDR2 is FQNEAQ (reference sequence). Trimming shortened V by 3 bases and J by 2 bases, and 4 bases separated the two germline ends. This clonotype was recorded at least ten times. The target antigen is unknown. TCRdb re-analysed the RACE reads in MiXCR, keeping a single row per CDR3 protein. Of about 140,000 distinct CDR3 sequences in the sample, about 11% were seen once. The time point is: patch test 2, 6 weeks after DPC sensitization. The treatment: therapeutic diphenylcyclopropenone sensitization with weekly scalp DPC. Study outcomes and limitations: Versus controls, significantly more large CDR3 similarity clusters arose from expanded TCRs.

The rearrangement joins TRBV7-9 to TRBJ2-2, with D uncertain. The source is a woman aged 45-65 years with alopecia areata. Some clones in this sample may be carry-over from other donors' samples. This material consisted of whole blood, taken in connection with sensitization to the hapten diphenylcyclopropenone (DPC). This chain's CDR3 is CASSFENTGELFF. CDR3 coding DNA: TGTGCCAGCAGCTTTGAAAACACCGGGGAGCTGTTTTTT. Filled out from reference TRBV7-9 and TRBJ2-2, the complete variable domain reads DTGVSQNPRHKITKRGQNVTFRCDPISEHNRLYWYRQTLGQGPEFLTYFQNEAQLEKSRLLSDRFSAERPKGSFSTLEIQRTEQGDSAMYLCASSFENTGELFFGEGSRLTVL.